This paragraph covers one T cell receptor beta chain sequence. TCRdb's table, derived via immunoSEQ multiplex PCR, lists solely in-frame clones and lacks some. The sample yields 90,000 to 150,000 clones, about 87% seen once. This sample stems from a study of control samples from healthy donors and cancer patients. The ends lost 1 base at V and 7 bases at J; junction bases unmatched: 3. Germline V gene data show CDR1 as SGHNT and CDR2 as YENEEA. The CDR3 spans 14 residues. This receptor was obtained from a man between 35 and 55 years old in good health. V and J are TRBV11-3 and TRBJ1-4, with 7 bases matching TRBD1. The sequencing input was blood. The DNA for the CDR3 is TGTGCCAGCAGCTTAGCTGGACAGGTTGAAAAACTGTTTTTT. Translation gives CASSLAGQVEKLFF.